Shown below are 20 T cell receptor beta chains from a single sample sequenced in a study of blood T cell repertoires in COVID-19. TCRdb keeps only in-frame clones here, not all; method: immunoSEQ multiplex PCR. The table lists 65,000 to 75,000 clones, about four fifths of them singletons. Sequenced sample: peripheral blood. These receptors all stem from a woman over 75 with acute or convalescent COVID-19.

V usage is TRBV10-2 and J usage is TRBJ2-1, with D tentatively TRBD1 (6 bases). Trimming took off 3 bases at V and 9 bases at J, with 15 bases between the two ends. The CDR3 length is 14 residues. Germline CDR1 and CDR2: WSHSY and SAAADI. The CDR3 bases are TGCGCCAGCAGTGACCCCCGGGACATTCTTGAGCAGTTCTTC. Protein product: CASSDPRDILEQFF.

This chain joins TRBV14 and TRBJ1-4; no definite D call. The CDR3 contains 15 residues. Trimming shortened V by 0 bases and J by 5 bases, and 10 bases separated the two germline ends. CDR1 SGHDN and CDR2 FVKESK come from the germline V gene. CDR3 coding DNA: TGTGCCAGCAGCCAAGATCGGGGTCGGAATGAAAAACTGTTTTTT. It yields the protein CASSQDRGRNEKLFF.

This clone has just a few counts. The chain's CDR3 is CASSLLAGSTGELFF. The DNA for the CDR3 is TGTGCCAGCAGCTTACTAGCGGGGAGCACCGGGGAGCTGTTTTTT. V is TRBV4-2 and J is TRBJ2-2, with 10 bases aligning to TRBD2. The CDR3 extends over 15 amino acids. Germline loops: CDR1 LGHNA, CDR2 YNFKEQ. V trimming: 5 bases; J trimming: 4 bases; junction bases outside the gene matches: 4.

The chain links TRBV5-1 to TRBJ1-4, with 7 bases that match TRBD1. The CDR3 consists of 14 residues. In germline, CDR1 is SGHRS, CDR2 YFSETQ. The V segment lost 7 bases and the J segment 8 bases; nucleotides outside the gene matches: 11. CDR3 in DNA: TGCGCCAGCGGTCCCGGAGGGGGCGAGGAAAAACTGTTTTTT. The encoded protein is CASGPGGGEEKLFF.

The V gene is TRBV2, the J gene TRBJ1-6; the D is unclear. The germline V gene encodes CDR1 SNHLY and CDR2 FYNNEI. Trimming pared 5 bases from V and 7 bases from J, leaving 12 bases between. The length of the CDR3 is 14 residues. CDR3 loop: CASSRESPNSPLHF. CDR3 DNA: TGTGCCAGCAGTAGGGAGTCCCCGAATTCACCCCTCCACTTT.

Concerning this clone: At one of its ends the junction is not consistent with the germline gene, which may arise from a read error. The chain combines TRBV7-2 with TRBJ2-3; 7 bases are a match to TRBD2. CDR1 SGHTA and CDR2 FQGNSA come from the germline V gene. The CDR3 is 14 amino acids. The CDR3 DNA reads TGTGCCAGTAGCTTCAGCGGGGCCACAGATACGCAGTATTTT. Translated, it gives CASSFSGATDTQYF.

The rearrangement links TRBV6-1 to TRBJ1-2; 9 bases line up with TRBD1. This CDR3 has 17 residues. After removal of 2 bases from V and 4 bases from J, the junction contained 11 bases not matched to a gene. Germline V gene lookup returns CDR1 MNHNS and CDR2 SASEGT. Here the CDR3 reads CASSERVGRGQGYGYTF. Here the CDR3 DNA reads TGTGCCAGCAGTGAAAGAGTCGGGAGGGGACAGGGCTATGGCTACACCTTC.

The chain uses TRBV6-2 or TRBV6-3 and TRBJ2-3; TRBD1 agrees at 9 bases. J lost 1 base, V lost 5 bases, and 4 bases had no gene match. The CDR3 has 15 amino acids. Germline CDR1 is MNHEY and CDR2 is SVGEGT. The CDR3 region is CASSQGQGRTDTQYF. The CDR3 nucleotides are TGTGCCAGCAGTCAAGGACAGGGGCGCACAGATACGCAGTATTTT.

The CDR3 spells CASSPPYLDRSSYNEQFF. The DNA of the CDR3 is TGTGCCAGCTCACCACCATACCTTGACAGAAGCTCCTACAATGAGCAGTTCTTC. This chain connects TRBV18 to TRBJ2-1; the D gene is possibly TRBD1 (5 bases). Germline-derived CDR1 and CDR2 are KGHSH and LQKENI. V was clipped by 0 bases and J by 0 bases, with 15 bases between them. This CDR3 region has 18 residues. Using reference TRBV18 and TRBJ2-1 for the parts outside the CDR3, the full variable domain is NAGVMQNPRHLVRRRGQEARLRCSPMKGHSHVYWYRQLPEEGLKFMVYLQKENIIDESGMPKERFSAEFPKEGPSILRIQQVVRGDSAAYFCASSPPYLDRSSYNEQFFGPGTRLTVL.

The chain couples TRBV15 to TRBJ1-6; D is possibly TRBD1 (5 bases). The germline V and J ends were trimmed by 0 bases and 6 bases, with 9 bases remaining between them. This CDR3 region has 15 residues. CDR1 LNHNV and CDR2 YYDKDF come from the germline V gene (reference sequence). This CDR3 is CATSRDPDSNSPLHF. The CDR3 DNA is TGTGCCACCAGCAGAGACCCCGACAGTAATTCACCCCTCCACTTT.

This chain joins TRBV6-5 and TRBJ1-1; D gene ambiguous. Germline CDR1 MNHEY, CDR2 SVGAGI. V shed 6 bases and J shed 7 bases, with 18 bases lying between them. The CDR3 consists of 14 residues. In nucleotides, the CDR3 is TGTGCCAGCAGGAGCAGGTCTCCGGGAGGTGAAGCTTTCTTT. Protein product: CASRSRSPGGEAFF.

The V gene is TRBV19, the J gene TRBJ1-1; 8 nucleotides align to TRBD1. Germline CDR1 and CDR2: LNHDA and SQIVND (reference sequence). The CDR3 runs 13 residues. Trimming removed 5 bases from V and 4 bases from J; junction bases left unmatched: 3. The CDR3 region has the DNA TGTGCCAGTAGTCAACAGGGGGGCACTGAAGCTTTCTTT. It translates to CASSQQGGTEAFF. Complete variable domain (other parts from reference TRBV19 and TRBJ1-1): DGGITQSPKYLFRKEGQNVTLSCEQNLNHDAMYWYRQDPGQGLRLIYYSQIVNDFQKGDIAEGYSVSREKKESFPLTVTSAQKNPTAFYLCASSQQGGTEAFFGQGTRLTVV.

The rearrangement uses TRBV18 and TRBJ1-4; 9 bases match TRBD1. Germline V gene sequence: CDR1 KGHSH, CDR2 LQKENI. J gave up 5 bases and V 4 bases, and 5 bases lay outside the gene matches. The CDR3 extends over 15 amino acids. The CDR3 protein is CASSLNRGPNEKLFF. The CDR3 DNA reads TGTGCCAGCTCACTAAACAGGGGGCCGAATGAAAAACTGTTTTTT.

The rearrangement links TRBV2 to TRBJ1-6; D gene ambiguous. Per germline, CDR1 SNHLY and CDR2 FYNNEI. The CDR3 is 14 amino acids. Trimming removed 5 bases from V and 5 bases from J, with 10 bases in between. In DNA, the CDR3 is TGTGCCAGCAGTCCAGGATGGGATAATTCACCCCTCCACTTT. Translation gives CASSPGWDNSPLHF.

Points on this clone: Other nucleotide sequences from this sample produce the same CDR3. V and J are TRBV19 and TRBJ1-4, with TRBD1 matching 7 bases. J was trimmed by 2 bases and V by 3 bases; bases with no gene match: 3. CDR3 length equals 15 residues. CDR1 is LNHDA, CDR2 SQIVND, per germline (reference sequence). The CDR3 reads CASSITGATNEKLFF. The CDR3 DNA sequence: TGTGCCAGTAGTATCACAGGGGCGACTAATGAAAAACTGTTTTTT.

The V gene is TRBV4-1, the J gene TRBJ2-6; D might be TRBD1 (6 bases). The CDR3 loop spans 17 amino acids. Trimming took off 1 base at V and 4 bases at J, with 14 bases between the two ends. The germline gives CDR1 MGHRA, CDR2 YSYEKL. CDR3 region: CASSQAPTGSGANVLTF. In nucleotides, the CDR3 is TGCGCCAGCAGCCAAGCACCAACAGGGTCCGGGGCCAACGTCCTGACTTTC.

The sample holds a few counts of this clone. This chain links TRBV7-8 with TRBJ2-7; a weak D match, TRBD1 (6 bases). Trimming left V 4 bases short and J 7 bases short, with 26 bases between. This CDR3 spans 17 amino acids. Germline-derived CDR1 and CDR2 are SGHVS and FQNEAQ. CDR3 region: CASSSPPRRGGREEQYF. As DNA, the CDR3 is TGTGCCAGCAGCTCCCCCCCCCGCCGAGGGGGTCGAGAAGAGCAGTACTTC.

The chain recombines TRBV3-1 (or the pseudogene TRBV3-2) with TRBJ2-5, with 7 bases fitting TRBD2. Germline V CDR1 and CDR2: LGHDT, YNNKEL (reference sequence). J lost 4 bases, V lost 4 bases, and 3 bases had no gene match. The CDR3 extends over 13 amino acids. The chain's CDR3 is CASSPGLVETQYF. DNA for the CDR3: TGTGCCAGCAGCCCAGGACTAGTAGAGACCCAGTACTTC.

The gene calls are TRBV11-3 and TRBJ2-1; possibly TRBD1 for D (6 bases). The V gene lost 3 bases and the J gene lost 5 bases, with 8 bases spanning the gap. Germline assignment: CDR1 SGHNT and CDR2 YENEEA. This CDR3 is built from 13 residues. The CDR3 DNA reads as TGTGCCAGCAGCTTCGACAGGCACAATGAGCAGTTCTTC. This gives the protein CASSFDRHNEQFF.

This chain links TRBV7-2 with TRBJ2-2; 12 bases line up with TRBD2. CDR1 is SGHTA and CDR2 is FQGNSA in the germline V gene. Trimming at V came to 5 bases and at J to 0 bases, leaving 4 bases not matched to a gene. The CDR3 length is 17 residues. CDR3 in DNA: TGTGCCAGCAGCCAACTAGCGGGGGGCGCGAACACCGGGGAGCTGTTTTTT. Its translation is CASSQLAGGANTGELFF.